This is a list of T cell receptor beta chains from one sample in a study of blood T cell repertoires in COVID-19. Profiled with immunoSEQ multiplex PCR; TCRdb holds only in-frame clones, not every one. The data contain fewer than 250,000 clones, 83% of them singletons. The sequenced sample was peripheral blood. Every receptor here comes from a man aged 50-60 years with active or convalescent COVID-19. Each CDR3 is given with its conserved first and last residue. The order of the fields is V gene, J gene, clone size, D gene, CDR3 DNA, CDR3 protein. The D gene is left open where the match is weak. Only part of the rows carry a size: once, few, many, or a class if the clone is expanded.

TRBV6-5,TRBJ2-1,.,.,TGTGCCAGCAATGGGGCGGGGAGCTCCTACAATGAGCAGTTCTTC,CASNGAGSSYNEQFF
TRBV28,TRBJ1-3,few,TRBD1,TGTGCCAGCAGTGATCAGGGACAGAGAGTTGGAAACACCATATATTTT,CASSDQGQRVGNTIYF
TRBV11-2,TRBJ2-1,.,.,TGTGCCAGCAGCGACACCCTCAATGAGCAGTTCTTC,CASSDTLNEQFF
TRBV7-9,TRBJ1-1,.,.,TGTGCCACTCGGGATACCACTGAAGCTTTCTTT,CATRDTTEAFF
TRBV27,TRBJ2-1,.,.,TGTGCCAGCAGTTTAGGGCCTGGCAATGAGCAGTTCTTC,CASSLGPGNEQFF
TRBV25-1,TRBJ1-2,few,TRBD1,TGTGCCAGCCGTAAACCGGGACAGGGTGGAACCTATGGCTACACCTTC,CASRKPGQGGTYGYTF
TRBV12-5,TRBJ2-7,.,TRBD2,TGTGCTAGTGGTTTGCTAGCGGGGGGGCCAGGGGAGCAGTACTTC,CASGLLAGGPGEQYF
TRBV5-1,TRBJ1-1,.,.,TGCGCCAGCAGCCAACACCCAGGGGCCACTGAAGCTTTCTTT,CASSQHPGATEAFF
TRBV6-5,TRBJ2-7,few,.,TGTGCCAGCGGCTTTGGAGGGCGGTACGAGCAGTACTTC,CASGFGGRYEQYF
TRBV19,TRBJ1-2,.,.,TGTGCCAGTAGTCGAATGGCGGGATCACGGGATGGCTACACCTTC,CASSRMAGSRDGYTF
TRBV6-5,TRBJ1-1,.,.,TGTGCCAGCAGTCAGACAGGCTTGGAGACTGAAGCTTTCTTT,CASSQTGLETEAFF
TRBV11-3,TRBJ2-1,.,TRBD2,TGTGCCAGCAGTGAAGTGGCTAGCGGGGTCGAGCAGTTCTTC,CASSEVASGVEQFF
TRBV3-1/TRBV3-2,TRBJ2-7,.,TRBD1,TGTGCCAGCAGCTACGGGACAGTTGGGGCCTACGAGCAGTACTTC,CASSYGTVGAYEQYF
TRBV28,TRBJ1-1,.,.,TGTGCCAGCAGTTTAAGGGAAGAAGGGGCCATCACTGAAGCTTTCTTT,CASSLREEGAITEAFF
TRBV3-1/TRBV3-2,TRBJ1-1,once,TRBD1,TGTGCCAGCAGCCCGCGCAAGGGACAGGTGAACACTGAAGCTTTCTTT,CASSPRKGQVNTEAFF
TRBV14,TRBJ1-6,.,.,TGTGCCAGCAGCCAACCGGGGGGGAATAATTCACCCCTCCACTTT,CASSQPGGNNSPLHF
TRBV19,TRBJ1-6,few,TRBD1,TGTGCCAGTAACTCTCAGACAGGGTATAGTTCACCCCTCCACTTT,CASNSQTGYSSPLHF
TRBV3-1/TRBV3-2,TRBJ2-1,.,TRBD2,TGTGCCAGCAGCGGGACTAGCGGGGGCCCCTTCCTCTGGGATGAGCAGTTCTTC,CASSGTSGGPFLWDEQFF
TRBV4-1,TRBJ2-2,.,TRBD1,TGCGCCAGCAGCCGACCGACAGGGGGGACTAACACCGGGGAGCTGTTTTTT,CASSRPTGGTNTGELFF
TRBV5-4,TRBJ2-7,.,TRBD2,TGTGCCAGCAGCTTGGGCGGGAGAGTCTACGAGCAGTACTTC,CASSLGGRVYEQYF
TRBV7-2,TRBJ1-1,once,TRBD1,TGTGCCAGCAGCGCAACTGACAGGGGAAGACGGAGGGAAGCTTTCTTT,CASSATDRGRRREAFF
TRBV5-1,TRBJ1-1,.,TRBD1,TGCGCCAGCAGCTTGGAGGGGACAGGGATCACTGAAGCTTTCTTT,CASSLEGTGITEAFF
TRBV30,TRBJ1-1,.,.,TGTGCCTGGAGTGTAAGCAGGGGGAACACTGAAGCTTTCTTT,CAWSVSRGNTEAFF
TRBV7-2,TRBJ2-7,.,TRBD1,TGTGCCAGCAGCGTGGACAGGGAGTCGCCCGAGCAGTACTTC,CASSVDRESPEQYF